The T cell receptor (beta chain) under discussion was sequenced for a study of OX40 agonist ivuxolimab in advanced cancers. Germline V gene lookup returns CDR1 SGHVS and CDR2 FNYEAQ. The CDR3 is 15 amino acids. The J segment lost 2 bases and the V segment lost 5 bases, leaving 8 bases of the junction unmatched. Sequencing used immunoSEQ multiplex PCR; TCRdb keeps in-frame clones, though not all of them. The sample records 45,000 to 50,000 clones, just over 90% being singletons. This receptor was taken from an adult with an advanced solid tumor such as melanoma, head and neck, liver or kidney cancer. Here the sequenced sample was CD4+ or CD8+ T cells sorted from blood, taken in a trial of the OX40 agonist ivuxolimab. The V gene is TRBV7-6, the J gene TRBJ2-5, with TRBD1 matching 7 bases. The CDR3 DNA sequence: TGTGCCAGCAGCCCTCGGACAGGAAAACAAGAGACCCAGTACTTC. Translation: CASSPRTGKQETQYF.